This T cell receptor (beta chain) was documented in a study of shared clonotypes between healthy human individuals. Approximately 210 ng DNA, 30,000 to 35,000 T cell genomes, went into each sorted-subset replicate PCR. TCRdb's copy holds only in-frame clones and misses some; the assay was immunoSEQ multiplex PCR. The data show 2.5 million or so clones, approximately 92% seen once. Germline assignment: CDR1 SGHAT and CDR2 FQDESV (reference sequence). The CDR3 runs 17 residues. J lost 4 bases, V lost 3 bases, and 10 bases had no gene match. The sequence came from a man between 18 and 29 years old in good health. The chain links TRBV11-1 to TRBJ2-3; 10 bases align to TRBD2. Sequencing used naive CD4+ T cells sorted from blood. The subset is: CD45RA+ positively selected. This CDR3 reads CASSFAGTSVFPDTQYF. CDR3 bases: TGTGCCAGCAGCTTTGCCGGGACTAGCGTTTTTCCAGATACGCAGTATTTT.